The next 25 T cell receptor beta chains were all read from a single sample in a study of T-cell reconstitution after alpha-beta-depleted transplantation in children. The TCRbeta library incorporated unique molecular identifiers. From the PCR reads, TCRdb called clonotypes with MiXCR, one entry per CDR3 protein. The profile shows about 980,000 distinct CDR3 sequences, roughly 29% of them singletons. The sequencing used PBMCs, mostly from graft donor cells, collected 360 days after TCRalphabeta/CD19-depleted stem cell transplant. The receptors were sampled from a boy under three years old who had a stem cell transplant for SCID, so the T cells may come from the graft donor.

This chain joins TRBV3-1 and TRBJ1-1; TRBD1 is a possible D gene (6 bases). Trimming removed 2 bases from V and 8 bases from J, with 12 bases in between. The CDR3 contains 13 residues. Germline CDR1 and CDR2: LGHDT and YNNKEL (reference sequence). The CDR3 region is CASSQLGQSEAFF. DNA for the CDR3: TGTGCCAGCAGCCAACTCGGACAGAGCGAAGCTTTCTTT.

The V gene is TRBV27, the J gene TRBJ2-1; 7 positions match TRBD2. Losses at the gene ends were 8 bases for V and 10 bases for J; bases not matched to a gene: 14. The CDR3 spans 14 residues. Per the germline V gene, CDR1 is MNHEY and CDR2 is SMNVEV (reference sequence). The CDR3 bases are TGTGCCAGCGCGGCGGGGGTCCCTCCTGAGGAGCAGTTCTTC. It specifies CASAAGVPPEEQFF.

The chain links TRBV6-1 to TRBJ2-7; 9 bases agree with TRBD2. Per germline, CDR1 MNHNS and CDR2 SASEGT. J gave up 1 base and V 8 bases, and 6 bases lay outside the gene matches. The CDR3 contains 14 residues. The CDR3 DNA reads TGTGCCAGCTCCATAACTAGCGGGTCCTACGAGCAGTACTTC. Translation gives CASSITSGSYEQYF.

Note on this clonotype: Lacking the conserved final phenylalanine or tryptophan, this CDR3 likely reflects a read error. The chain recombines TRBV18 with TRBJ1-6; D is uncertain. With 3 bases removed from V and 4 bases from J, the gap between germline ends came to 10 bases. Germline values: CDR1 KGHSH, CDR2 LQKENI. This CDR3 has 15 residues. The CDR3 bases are TGTGCCAGCTCACCTCAGAGGGATTATAATTCACCCCTCCACTGT. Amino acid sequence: CASSPQRDYNSPLHC.

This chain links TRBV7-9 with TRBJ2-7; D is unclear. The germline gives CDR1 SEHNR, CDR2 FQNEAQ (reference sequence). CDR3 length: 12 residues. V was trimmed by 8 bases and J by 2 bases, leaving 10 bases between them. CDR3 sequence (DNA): TGTGCCAGCGGCGTTGTAACCTACGAGCAGTACTTC. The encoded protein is CASGVVTYEQYF. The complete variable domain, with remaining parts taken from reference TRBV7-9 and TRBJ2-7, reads DTGVSQNPRHKITKRGQNVTFRCDPISEHNRLYWYRQTLGQGPEFLTYFQNEAQLEKSRLLSDRFSAERPKGSFSTLEIQRTEQGDSAMYLCASGVVTYEQYFGPGTRLTVT.

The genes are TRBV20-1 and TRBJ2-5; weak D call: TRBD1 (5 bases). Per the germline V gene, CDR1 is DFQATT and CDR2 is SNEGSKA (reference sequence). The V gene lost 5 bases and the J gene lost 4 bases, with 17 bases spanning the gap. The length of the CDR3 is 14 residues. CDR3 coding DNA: TGCAGTGCTCTACGACCAGGGCAGGGAGAGACCCAGTACTTC. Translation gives CSALRPGQGETQYF.

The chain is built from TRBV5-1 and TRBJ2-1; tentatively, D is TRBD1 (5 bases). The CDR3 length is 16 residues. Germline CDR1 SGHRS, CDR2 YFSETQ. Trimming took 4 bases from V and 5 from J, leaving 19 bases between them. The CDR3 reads CASSVLTGSSNNEQFF. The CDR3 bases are TGCGCCAGCAGCGTACTAACAGGTTCTTCCAACAATGAGCAGTTCTTC.

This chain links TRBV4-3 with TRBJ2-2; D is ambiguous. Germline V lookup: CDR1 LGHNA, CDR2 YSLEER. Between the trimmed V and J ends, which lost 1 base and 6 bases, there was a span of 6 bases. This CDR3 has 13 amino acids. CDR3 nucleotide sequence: TGCGCCAGCAGCCAAGGGGCCCCCGGGGAGCTGTTTTTT. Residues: CASSQGAPGELFF.

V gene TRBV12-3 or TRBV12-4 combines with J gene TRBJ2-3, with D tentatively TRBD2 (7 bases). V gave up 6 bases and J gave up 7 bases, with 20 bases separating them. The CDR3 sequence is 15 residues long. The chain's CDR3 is CASSRGGGGRYTQYF. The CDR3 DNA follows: TGTGCCAGCAGCCGGGGAGGGGGGGGCCGGTATACGCAGTATTTT.

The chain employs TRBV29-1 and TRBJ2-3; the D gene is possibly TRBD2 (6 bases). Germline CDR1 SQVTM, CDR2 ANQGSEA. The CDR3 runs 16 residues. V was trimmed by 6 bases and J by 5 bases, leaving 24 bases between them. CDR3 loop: CSVGPPLAERVDTQYF. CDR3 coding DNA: TGCAGCGTGGGACCGCCATTAGCGGAAAGGGTAGATACGCAGTATTTT.

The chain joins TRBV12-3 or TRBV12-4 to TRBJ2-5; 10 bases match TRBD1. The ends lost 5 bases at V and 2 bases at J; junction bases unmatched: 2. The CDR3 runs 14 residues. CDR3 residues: CASSADRGQETQYF. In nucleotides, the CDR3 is TGTGCCAGCAGTGCGGACAGGGGGCAAGAGACCCAGTACTTC.

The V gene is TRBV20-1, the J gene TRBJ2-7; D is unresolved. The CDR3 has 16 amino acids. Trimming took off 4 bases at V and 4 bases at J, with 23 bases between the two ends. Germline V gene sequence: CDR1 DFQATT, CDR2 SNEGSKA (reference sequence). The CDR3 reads CSAILPQLEARYEQYF. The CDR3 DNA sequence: TGCAGTGCTATCCTCCCCCAGCTCGAAGCCCGTTACGAGCAGTACTTC.

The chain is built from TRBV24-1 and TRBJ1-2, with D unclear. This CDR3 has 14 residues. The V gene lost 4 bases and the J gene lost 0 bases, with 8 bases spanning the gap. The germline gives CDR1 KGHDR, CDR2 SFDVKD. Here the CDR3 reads CATSESQANYGYTF. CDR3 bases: TGTGCCACCAGTGAAAGTCAGGCTAACTATGGCTACACCTTC.

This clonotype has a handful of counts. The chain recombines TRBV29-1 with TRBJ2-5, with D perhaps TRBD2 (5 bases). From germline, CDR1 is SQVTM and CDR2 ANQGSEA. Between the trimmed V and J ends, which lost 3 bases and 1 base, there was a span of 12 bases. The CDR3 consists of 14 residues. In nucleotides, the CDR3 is TGCAGCGTTGATGCTAGCAGACCCCAAGAGACCCAGTACTTC. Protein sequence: CSVDASRPQETQYF.

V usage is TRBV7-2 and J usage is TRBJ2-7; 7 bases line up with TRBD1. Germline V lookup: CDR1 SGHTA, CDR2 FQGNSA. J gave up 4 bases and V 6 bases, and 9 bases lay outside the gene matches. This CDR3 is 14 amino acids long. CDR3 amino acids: CASRADRVAYEQYF. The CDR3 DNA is TGTGCCAGCAGGGCTGACAGGGTCGCGTACGAGCAGTACTTC.

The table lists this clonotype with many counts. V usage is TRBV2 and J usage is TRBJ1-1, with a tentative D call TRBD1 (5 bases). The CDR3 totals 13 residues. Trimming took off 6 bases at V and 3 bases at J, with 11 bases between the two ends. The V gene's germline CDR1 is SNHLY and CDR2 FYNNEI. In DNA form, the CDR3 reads TGTGCCAGCAGCCCTGGGACCTACACTGAAGCTTTCTTT. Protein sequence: CASSPGTYTEAFF.

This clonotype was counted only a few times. The CDR3: CASSPPEGVRYEQYF. CDR3 bases: TGTGCCAGCTCACCACCGGAGGGAGTCCGGTACGAGCAGTACTTC. V usage is TRBV18 and J usage is TRBJ2-7; perhaps TRBD2 as D (6 bases). Germline lookup yields CDR1 KGHSH and CDR2 LQKENI. Deletions cut 0 bases from V and 4 bases from J, with 13 bases between. The CDR3 has 15 amino acids.

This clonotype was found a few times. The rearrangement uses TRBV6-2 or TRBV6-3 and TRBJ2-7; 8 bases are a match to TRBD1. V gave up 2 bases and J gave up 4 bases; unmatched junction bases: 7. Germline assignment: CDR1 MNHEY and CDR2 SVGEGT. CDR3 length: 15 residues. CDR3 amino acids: CASSYDGQGPYEQYF. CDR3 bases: TGTGCCAGCAGTTACGATGGACAGGGACCTTACGAGCAGTACTTC.

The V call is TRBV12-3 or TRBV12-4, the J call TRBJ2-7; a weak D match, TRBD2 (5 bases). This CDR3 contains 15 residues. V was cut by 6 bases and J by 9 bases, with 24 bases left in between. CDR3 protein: CASSRVDWAHLGQYF. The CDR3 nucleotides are TGTGCCAGCAGCCGCGTGGACTGGGCCCACCTGGGGCAGTACTTC.

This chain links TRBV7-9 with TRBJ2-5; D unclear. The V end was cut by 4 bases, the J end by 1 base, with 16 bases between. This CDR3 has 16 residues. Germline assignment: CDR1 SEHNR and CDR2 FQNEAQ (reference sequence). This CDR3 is CASSSPHPIVQETQYF. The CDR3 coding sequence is TGTGCCAGCAGCTCTCCGCACCCTATCGTCCAAGAGACCCAGTACTTC. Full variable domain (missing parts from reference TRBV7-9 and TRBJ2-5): DTGVSQNPRHKITKRGQNVTFRCDPISEHNRLYWYRQTLGQGPEFLTYFQNEAQLEKSRLLSDRFSAERPKGSFSTLEIQRTEQGDSAMYLCASSSPHPIVQETQYFGPGTRLLVL.

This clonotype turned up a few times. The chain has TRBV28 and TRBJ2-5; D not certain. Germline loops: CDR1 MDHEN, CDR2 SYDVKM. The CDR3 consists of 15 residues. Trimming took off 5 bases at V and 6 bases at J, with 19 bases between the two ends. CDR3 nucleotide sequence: TGTGCCAGCAGTCCCCCTTTTCTTCATGGAAAGACCCAGTACTTC. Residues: CASSPPFLHGKTQYF. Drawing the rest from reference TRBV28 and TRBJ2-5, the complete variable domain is DVKVTQSSRYLVKRTGEKVFLECVQDMDHENMFWYRQDPGLGLRLIYFSYDVKMKEKGDIPEGYSVSREKKERFSLILESASTNQTSMYLCASSPPFLHGKTQYFGPGTRLLVL.

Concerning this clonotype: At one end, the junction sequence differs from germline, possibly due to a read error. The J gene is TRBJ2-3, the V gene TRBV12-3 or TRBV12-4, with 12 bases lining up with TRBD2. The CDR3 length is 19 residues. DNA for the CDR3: TGTGCCTGCAGTTTGGGCGCTAGCGGGGGGGCCCCGGACACAGATACGCAGTATTTT. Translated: CACSLGASGGAPDTDTQYF.

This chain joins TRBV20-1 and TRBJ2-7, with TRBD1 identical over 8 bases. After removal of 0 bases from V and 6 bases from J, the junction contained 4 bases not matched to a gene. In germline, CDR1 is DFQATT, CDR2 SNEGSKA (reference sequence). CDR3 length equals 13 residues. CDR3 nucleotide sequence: TGCAGTGCTAGAGAGGACAGGGTAGGCGAGCAGTACTTC. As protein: CSAREDRVGEQYF.

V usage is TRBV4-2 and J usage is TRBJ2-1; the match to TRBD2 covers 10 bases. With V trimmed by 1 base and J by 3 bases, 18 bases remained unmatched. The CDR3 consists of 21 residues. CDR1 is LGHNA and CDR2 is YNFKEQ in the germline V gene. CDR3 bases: TGTGCCAGCAGCCAAGCCCCACTAGCGGGGCAAGGAGAGAGAATCTACAATGAGCAGTTCTTC. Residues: CASSQAPLAGQGERIYNEQFF.

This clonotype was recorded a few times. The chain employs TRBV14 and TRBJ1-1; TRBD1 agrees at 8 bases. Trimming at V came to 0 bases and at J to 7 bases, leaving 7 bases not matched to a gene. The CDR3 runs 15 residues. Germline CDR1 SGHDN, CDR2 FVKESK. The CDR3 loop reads CASSQDFGTGHEAFF. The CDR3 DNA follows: TGTGCCAGCAGCCAAGATTTCGGGACAGGACATGAAGCTTTCTTT.